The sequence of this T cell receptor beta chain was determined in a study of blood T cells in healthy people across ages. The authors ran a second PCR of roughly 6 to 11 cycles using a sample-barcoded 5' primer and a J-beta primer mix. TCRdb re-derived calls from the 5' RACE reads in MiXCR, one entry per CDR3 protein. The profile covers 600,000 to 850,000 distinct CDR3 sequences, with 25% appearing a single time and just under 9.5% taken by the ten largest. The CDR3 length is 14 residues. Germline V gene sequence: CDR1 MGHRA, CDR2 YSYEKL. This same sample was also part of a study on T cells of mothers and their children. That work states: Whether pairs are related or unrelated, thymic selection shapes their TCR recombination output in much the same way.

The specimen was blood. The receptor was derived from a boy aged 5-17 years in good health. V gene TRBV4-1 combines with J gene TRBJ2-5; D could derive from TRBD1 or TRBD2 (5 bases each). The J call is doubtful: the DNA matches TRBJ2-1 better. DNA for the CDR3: TGCGCCAGCAGCCAAGAAGAGGGGATTAATGAGCAGTTCTTC. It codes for CASSQEEGINEQFF.